The rows below give T cell receptor beta chains drawn from one sample of a study of cytomegalovirus exposure and HLA in healthy donors. Repertoires were generated with immunoSEQ multiplex PCR, while TCRdb's copy carries only in-frame clones and drops some. The sample records about 160,000 clones, around four fifths being singletons. The sequencing input was PBMCs. The source of these receptors is a man aged 18 to 30 in good health and CMV-seronegative. CDR3s include the opening cysteine and the closing phenylalanine or tryptophan. The D gene is left open where the match is weak. For some rows the clone size is stated as once, few or many, or as a class when expanded; others skip it.

J gene: TRBJ1-4; D gene: -; V gene: TRBV9; clone size: -; CDR3 protein: CASSVTGRGLNNEKLFF; CDR3 DNA: TGTGCCAGCAGCGTCACAGGGAGGGGCCTTAATAATGAAAAACTGTTTTTT
J gene: TRBJ1-5; D gene: -; V gene: TRBV19; clone size: once; CDR3 protein: CASSIMRSGSNQPQHF; CDR3 DNA: TGTGCCAGTAGTATTATGCGTTCCGGTAGCAATCAGCCCCAGCATTTT
J gene: TRBJ2-7; D gene: TRBD2; V gene: TRBV28; clone size: -; CDR3 protein: CASSPREFYEQYF; CDR3 DNA: TGTGCCAGCAGTCCGCGGGAGTTCTACGAGCAGTACTTC
J gene: TRBJ2-7; D gene: -; V gene: TRBV7-6; clone size: -; CDR3 protein: CASSLGSRGYEQYF; CDR3 DNA: TGTGCCAGCAGCTTAGGTAGCAGGGGCTACGAGCAGTACTTC
J gene: TRBJ2-3; D gene: TRBD2; V gene: TRBV27; clone size: -; CDR3 protein: CASSPGLAVPNTDTQYF; CDR3 DNA: TGTGCCAGCAGTCCGGGACTAGCGGTACCAAACACAGATACGCAGTATTTT
J gene: TRBJ2-5; D gene: TRBD1; V gene: TRBV5-1; clone size: -; CDR3 protein: CASSSFPGQGRETQYF; CDR3 DNA: TGCGCCAGCAGCTCCTTCCCGGGACAGGGGAGGGAGACCCAGTACTTC
J gene: TRBJ1-1; D gene: TRBD1; V gene: TRBV6-1; clone size: -; CDR3 protein: CASNTGVTEAFF; CDR3 DNA: TGTGCCAGCAACACAGGGGTGACTGAAGCTTTCTTT
J gene: TRBJ2-7; D gene: -; V gene: TRBV11-3; clone size: few; CDR3 protein: CASSLGRGSSYEQYF; CDR3 DNA: TGTGCCAGCAGCTTAGGACGGGGGAGCTCCTACGAGCAGTACTTC
J gene: TRBJ2-1; D gene: TRBD2; V gene: TRBV27; clone size: -; CDR3 protein: CASMGGYDNEQFF; CDR3 DNA: TGTGCCAGCATGGGGGGGTATGACAATGAGCAGTTCTTC
J gene: TRBJ1-5; D gene: TRBD1; V gene: TRBV28; clone size: once; CDR3 protein: CASSLVRTGYSNQPQHF; CDR3 DNA: TGTGCCAGCAGTTTAGTTAGGACAGGTTATAGCAATCAGCCCCAGCATTTT
J gene: TRBJ2-2; D gene: -; V gene: TRBV15; clone size: -; CDR3 protein: CATSRVGQAGELFF; CDR3 DNA: TGTGCCACCAGCAGAGTGGGTCAGGCCGGGGAGCTGTTTTTT
J gene: TRBJ2-5; D gene: TRBD1; V gene: TRBV28; clone size: -; CDR3 protein: CASSDRDRGYETQYF; CDR3 DNA: TGTGCCAGCAGTGACAGGGACAGGGGGTATGAGACCCAGTACTTC
J gene: TRBJ2-7; D gene: -; V gene: TRBV6-1; clone size: -; CDR3 protein: CASRSRTKTSYEQYF; CDR3 DNA: TGTGCCAGCAGGTCCCGCACGAAAACTTCCTACGAGCAGTACTTC
J gene: TRBJ2-1; D gene: TRBD1; V gene: TRBV7-8; clone size: once; CDR3 protein: CASSLEGGRGNEQFF; CDR3 DNA: TGTGCCAGCAGCTTAGAAGGGGGCCGGGGAAATGAGCAGTTCTTC
J gene: TRBJ2-5; D gene: -; V gene: TRBV21-1; clone size: -; CDR3 protein: CASRKLNTEQETQYF; CDR3 DNA: TGTGCCAGCAGGAAACTTAACACAGAACAAGAGACCCAGTACTTC
J gene: TRBJ2-3; D gene: TRBD2; V gene: TRBV12-5; clone size: -; CDR3 protein: CASGLVIAGGPVDTQYF; CDR3 DNA: TGTGCTAGTGGTTTGGTCATAGCGGGAGGGCCTGTGGATACGCAGTATTTT
J gene: TRBJ2-1; D gene: -; V gene: TRBV18; clone size: once; CDR3 protein: CASSQTHSANNEQFF; CDR3 DNA: TGTGCCAGCTCTCAGACGCATAGCGCGAACAATGAGCAGTTCTTC
J gene: TRBJ2-3; D gene: -; V gene: TRBV4-3; clone size: -; CDR3 protein: CASSQDLGGSTDTQYF; CDR3 DNA: TGCGCCAGCAGCCAAGATCTAGGGGGTAGCACAGATACGCAGTATTTT
J gene: TRBJ1-2; D gene: -; V gene: TRBV4-1; clone size: -; CDR3 protein: CASSQGAAGNYGYTF; CDR3 DNA: TGCGCCAGCAGCCAAGGTGCGGCCGGGAACTATGGCTACACCTTC
J gene: TRBJ2-7; D gene: -; V gene: TRBV27; clone size: -; CDR3 protein: CASGRGFSSYEQYF; CDR3 DNA: TGTGCCAGCGGCAGGGGTTTTAGCTCCTACGAGCAGTACTTC
J gene: TRBJ2-2; D gene: TRBD2; V gene: TRBV10-3; clone size: once; CDR3 protein: CAISAGQTSGRAPGELFF; CDR3 DNA: TGTGCCATCAGTGCGGGACAGACTAGCGGGAGGGCCCCCGGGGAGCTGTTTTTT
J gene: TRBJ1-4; D gene: -; V gene: TRBV18; clone size: -; CDR3 protein: CASSPLRENEKLFF; CDR3 DNA: TGTGCCAGCTCACCGTTAAGGGAGAATGAAAAACTGTTTTTT
J gene: TRBJ2-7; D gene: TRBD1; V gene: TRBV5-5; clone size: -; CDR3 protein: CASSLAGTASYEQYF; CDR3 DNA: TGTGCCAGCAGCTTGGCCGGGACAGCCTCCTACGAGCAGTACTTC
J gene: TRBJ2-2; D gene: TRBD1; V gene: TRBV10-3; clone size: -; CDR3 protein: CAIGTGKSGELFF; CDR3 DNA: TGTGCCATCGGGACAGGGAAATCGGGGGAGCTGTTTTTT
J gene: TRBJ2-5; D gene: -; V gene: TRBV28; clone size: -; CDR3 protein: CASTAADQETQYF; CDR3 DNA: TGTGCCAGCACAGCGGCGGACCAAGAGACCCAGTACTTC
J gene: TRBJ1-1; D gene: -; V gene: TRBV7-3; clone size: -; CDR3 protein: CASSFGMNTEAFF; CDR3 DNA: TGTGCCAGCAGCTTCGGTATGAACACTGAAGCTTTCTTT
J gene: TRBJ1-4; D gene: -; V gene: TRBV7-2; clone size: -; CDR3 protein: CASSFRGGGEKLFF; CDR3 DNA: TGTGCCAGCAGCTTTCGCGGGGGAGGAGAAAAACTGTTTTTT
J gene: TRBJ2-3; D gene: TRBD2; V gene: TRBV28; clone size: -; CDR3 protein: CASSPGGDTDTQYF; CDR3 DNA: TGTGCCAGCAGTCCGGGGGGGGACACAGATACGCAGTATTTT
J gene: TRBJ2-7; D gene: -; V gene: TRBV6-5; clone size: -; CDR3 protein: CASLGQGNYEQYF; CDR3 DNA: TGTGCCAGCCTGGGCCAGGGGAACTACGAGCAGTACTTC
J gene: TRBJ2-7; D gene: -; V gene: TRBV4-1; clone size: -; CDR3 protein: CASSQQGQYEQYF; CDR3 DNA: TGCGCCAGCAGCCAACAGGGACAATACGAGCAGTACTTC
J gene: TRBJ2-5; D gene: -; V gene: TRBV4-1; clone size: -; CDR3 protein: CASSRRGTQYF; CDR3 DNA: TGCGCCAGCAGCCGACGGGGGACCCAGTACTTC
J gene: TRBJ2-7; D gene: TRBD1; V gene: TRBV6-1; clone size: -; CDR3 protein: CASSEAGQGSHEQYF; CDR3 DNA: TGTGCCAGCAGTGAAGCAGGACAGGGGTCCCACGAGCAGTACTTC
J gene: TRBJ2-1; D gene: -; V gene: TRBV14; clone size: few; CDR3 protein: CASSRRDWSSYNEQFF; CDR3 DNA: TGTGCCAGCAGCCGAAGGGACTGGAGCTCCTACAATGAGCAGTTCTTC
J gene: TRBJ2-3; D gene: -; V gene: TRBV7-3; clone size: few; CDR3 protein: CASSFKGGPTDTQYF; CDR3 DNA: TGTGCCAGCAGTTTCAAGGGGGGGCCGACAGATACGCAGTATTTT
J gene: TRBJ2-7; D gene: TRBD1; V gene: TRBV10-3; clone size: once; CDR3 protein: CAISEPGTGAYEQYF; CDR3 DNA: TGTGCCATCAGTGAACCAGGGACAGGGGCCTACGAGCAGTACTTC
J gene: TRBJ2-2; D gene: -; V gene: TRBV5-1; clone size: -; CDR3 protein: CASSFRDIQRGGELFF; CDR3 DNA: TGCGCCAGCAGCTTTAGGGACATCCAACGAGGCGGGGAGCTGTTTTTT
J gene: TRBJ2-1; D gene: TRBD2; V gene: TRBV7-8; clone size: -; CDR3 protein: CATQTSGGIYNEQFF; CDR3 DNA: TGTGCCACTCAGACTAGCGGGGGGATCTACAATGAGCAGTTCTTC
J gene: TRBJ2-1; D gene: TRBD2; V gene: TRBV18; clone size: -; CDR3 protein: CASSPGLAGGNEQFF; CDR3 DNA: TGTGCCAGCTCTCCTGGACTAGCGGGGGGAAATGAGCAGTTCTTC
J gene: TRBJ2-7; D gene: -; V gene: TRBV9; clone size: -; CDR3 protein: CASSTSLMPYEQYF; CDR3 DNA: TGTGCCAGCAGCACTAGTCTCATGCCCTACGAGCAGTACTTC
J gene: TRBJ2-7; D gene: -; V gene: TRBV30; clone size: -; CDR3 protein: CAWSQGRAYEQYF; CDR3 DNA: TGTGCCTGGAGTCAGGGCAGGGCCTACGAGCAGTACTTC
J gene: TRBJ2-1; D gene: -; V gene: TRBV5-1; clone size: -; CDR3 protein: CASSLGTSHNEQFF; CDR3 DNA: TGCGCCAGCAGCTTGGGGACTTCTCACAATGAGCAGTTCTTC
J gene: TRBJ2-2; D gene: TRBD1; V gene: TRBV27; clone size: -; CDR3 protein: CASSPPDRGTFANTGELFF; CDR3 DNA: TGTGCCAGCAGTCCGCCTGACAGGGGGACCTTCGCGAACACCGGGGAGCTGTTTTTT
J gene: TRBJ2-2; D gene: TRBD1; V gene: TRBV7-9; clone size: -; CDR3 protein: CASSLGLLYGQGAGELFF; CDR3 DNA: TGTGCCAGCAGCTTAGGTCTTCTTTATGGACAGGGGGCCGGGGAGCTGTTTTTT
J gene: TRBJ2-7; D gene: TRBD1; V gene: TRBV5-1; clone size: -; CDR3 protein: CASSLGDRVGKQYF; CDR3 DNA: TGCGCCAGCAGCCTCGGAGACAGGGTGGGTAAGCAGTACTTC
J gene: TRBJ2-7; D gene: -; V gene: TRBV19; clone size: -; CDR3 protein: CASSQGGAIGEQYF; CDR3 DNA: TGTGCCAGTAGTCAGGGGGGCGCAATAGGCGAGCAGTACTTC
J gene: TRBJ2-7; D gene: -; V gene: TRBV5-4; clone size: -; CDR3 protein: CASSSSGEQYF; CDR3 DNA: TGTGCCAGCAGCTCCTCGGGGGAGCAGTACTTC
J gene: TRBJ2-5; D gene: -; V gene: TRBV5-1; clone size: -; CDR3 protein: CASSLAREETQYF; CDR3 DNA: TGCGCCAGCAGCTTGGCCAGGGAAGAGACCCAGTACTTC
J gene: TRBJ2-5; D gene: TRBD1; V gene: TRBV5-5; clone size: few; CDR3 protein: CASPLPATGRETQYF; CDR3 DNA: TGTGCCAGTCCTCTTCCCGCGACAGGGCGGGAGACCCAGTACTTC